Sequencing of this T cell receptor (beta chain) was carried out in a study of blood T cells in healthy people across ages. Overall study context: The template switching approach captured approximately one barcoded beta molecule for every two T cells.

A second 7 to 11 cycle PCR used barcoded and J-beta primers. TCRdb used MiXCR to reprocess the 5' RACE reads, holding one entry per CDR3 protein. The table lists around 1.5 million distinct CDR3 sequences, roughly 64% of them singletons. About this clonotype itself: Its antigen is still unknown.

General observations from the study: Per million T cells, TCR beta diversity dropped roughly linearly as age increased.

This CDR3 spans 13 amino acids. The V and J ends lost 8 bases and 4 bases, in that order; junction bases with no gene match: 8. Germline V CDR1 and CDR2: SEHNR, FQNEAQ (reference sequence). The source of this sequence is a man aged 18-30 years in good health. The material sequenced was blood. The chain recombines TRBV7-9 with TRBJ2-7; 7 nucleotides agree with TRBD1. The CDR3 protein is CASASTGRYEQYF. Here the CDR3 DNA reads TGTGCCAGCGCATCGACAGGGCGGTACGAGCAGTACTTC.